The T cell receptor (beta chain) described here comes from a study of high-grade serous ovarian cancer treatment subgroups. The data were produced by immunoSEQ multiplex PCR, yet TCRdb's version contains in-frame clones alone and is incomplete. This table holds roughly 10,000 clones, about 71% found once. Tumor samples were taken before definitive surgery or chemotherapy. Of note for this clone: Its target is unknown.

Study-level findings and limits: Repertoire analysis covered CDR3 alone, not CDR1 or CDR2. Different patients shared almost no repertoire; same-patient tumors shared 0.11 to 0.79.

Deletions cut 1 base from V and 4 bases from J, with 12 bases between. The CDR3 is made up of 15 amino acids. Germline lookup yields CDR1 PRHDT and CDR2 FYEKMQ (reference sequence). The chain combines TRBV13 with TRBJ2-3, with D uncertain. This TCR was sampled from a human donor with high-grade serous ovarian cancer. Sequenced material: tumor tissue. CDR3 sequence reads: CASSLVRSAADTQYF. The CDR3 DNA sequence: TGTGCCAGCAGCTTAGTTAGAAGTGCGGCAGATACGCAGTATTTT.